This entry lists 27 T cell receptor beta chains sequenced from one sample in a study of T cells in Graves' hyperthyroidism and ophthalmopathy. RNA transcripts served as the template for amplifying TCR beta CDR3 regions. The HTBI primer set was used in a first-round RT-PCR of the TCR CDR3. TCRdb reprocessed the multiplex PCR reads via MiXCR and lists one record per CDR3 protein. The repertoire has 350,000 to 400,000 distinct CDR3 sequences, less than 20% of them found once; the top ten carry 35% to 45%. Sequencing used blood. The receptor source for this set is a man in his late teens or twenties with Graves' ophthalmopathy.

This clonotype was seen more than once but under ten times. The rearrangement links TRBV7-6 to TRBJ1-6; D is uncertain. The germline CDR1 and CDR2 sequences are SGHVS and FNYEAQ. The CDR3 runs to 16 residues. V lost 1 base, J lost 5 bases, and 12 bases lay in between. In nucleotides, the CDR3 is TGTGCCAGCAGCTTAGGGCCAGCTTCTGATAATTCACCCCTCCACTTT. Protein product: CASSLGPASDNSPLHF.

This clonotype showed up many times. The genes are TRBV5-1 and TRBJ1-1; tentatively, D is TRBD1 (5 bases). The CDR3 covers 14 residues. Germline lookup yields CDR1 SGHRS and CDR2 YFSETQ. V was shortened by 4 bases and J by 0 bases, with 10 bases between the two germline ends. The CDR3 sequence: CASSPGLLNTEAFF. The CDR3 DNA sequence: TGCGCCAGCAGCCCGGGACTGTTGAACACTGAAGCTTTCTTT.

V gene TRBV28 combines with J gene TRBJ1-2; a possible D gene is TRBD1 (5 bases). The germline V and J ends were trimmed by 6 bases and 4 bases, with 12 bases remaining between them. This CDR3 is built from 13 residues. Germline CDR1 MDHEN, CDR2 SYDVKM. The CDR3: CASSFLTAYGYTF. The CDR3 DNA reads as TGTGCCAGCAGCTTCCTGACAGCCTATGGCTACACCTTC.

The CDR3 protein is CATEGRQAVTGELFF. CDR3 bases: TGTGCCACCGAGGGTCGACAGGCGGTCACCGGGGAGCTGTTTTTT. The chain carries TRBV24-1 and TRBJ2-2; a weak D match, TRBD1 (6 bases). From germline, CDR1 is KGHDR and CDR2 SFDVKD. This CDR3 has 15 residues. Trimming left V 9 bases short and J 4 bases short, with 17 bases between.

This clonotype was detected many times. The CDR3 loop is CASTGTGFHEQYF. In DNA, the CDR3 is TGTGCCAGCACCGGGACAGGGTTCCACGAGCAGTACTTC. The genes are TRBV6-1 and TRBJ2-7, with TRBD1 identical over 9 bases. The V gene's germline CDR1 is MNHNS and CDR2 SASEGT. The trim removed 7 bases at V and 5 bases at J, leaving 6 bases unmatched. This CDR3 has 13 residues.

This clonotype was observed many times. This sequence joins TRBV3-1 and TRBJ1-2, with D unclear. The germline V and J ends were trimmed by 3 bases and 4 bases, with 15 bases remaining between them. The CDR3 spans 15 residues. Germline CDR1 is LGHDT and CDR2 is YNNKEL (reference sequence). CDR3 loop: CASSQERVPAYGYTF. The CDR3 bases are TGTGCCAGCAGCCAGGAGCGCGTCCCGGCCTATGGCTACACCTTC.

Concerning this clonotype: As the CDR3 is not closed by the conserved phenylalanine or tryptophan, this likely results from a read error. CDR3 in DNA: TGTGCCAGCTCTCGCAGGGAGGAAGAGACCCAGTACCTC. It encodes CASSRREEETQYL. The chain couples TRBV18 to TRBJ2-5; a possible D gene is TRBD2 (6 bases). The CDR3 loop spans 13 amino acids. Trimming removed 6 bases at V and 3 bases at J, with 11 bases between. Germline values: CDR1 KGHSH, CDR2 LQKENI.

This chain's CDR3 is CASSRAGAFYEQFF. CDR3 bases: TGTGCCAGCAGCCGGGCGGGGGCCTTCTATGAGCAGTTCTTC. The rearrangement joins TRBV11-3 to TRBJ2-1, with a tentative D call TRBD2 (7 bases). The V gene lost 5 bases and the J gene lost 8 bases, with 16 bases spanning the gap. The V gene's germline CDR1 is SGHNT and CDR2 YENEEA. CDR3 length: 14 residues. Full variable domain (rest looked up from reference TRBV11-3 and TRBJ2-1): EAGVVQSPRYKIIEKKQPVAFWCNPISGHNTLYWYLQNLGQGPELLIRYENEEAVDDSQLPKDRFSAERLKGVDSTLKIQPAELGDSAVYLCASSRAGAFYEQFFGPGTRLTVL.

The chain joins TRBV18 to TRBJ1-2; D gene uncertain. The V end was cut by 2 bases, the J end by 3 bases, with 7 bases between. The germline gives CDR1 KGHSH, CDR2 LQKENI. The CDR3 loop spans 13 amino acids. This CDR3 is CASSPSADYGYTF. In DNA form, the CDR3 reads TGTGCCAGCTCACCAAGTGCGGACTATGGCTACACCTTC. The full variable domain, rest sourced from reference TRBV18 and TRBJ1-2, is NAGVMQNPRHLVRRRGQEARLRCSPMKGHSHVYWYRQLPEEGLKFMVYLQKENIIDESGMPKERFSAEFPKEGPSILRIQQVVRGDSAAYFCASSPSADYGYTFGSGTRLTVV.

This clonotype was found many times. V is TRBV20-1 and J is TRBJ1-1; D is unclear. This CDR3 contains 14 residues. Per germline, CDR1 DFQATT and CDR2 SNEGSKA (reference sequence). Trimming shortened V by 0 bases and J by 0 bases, and 8 bases separated the two germline ends. This CDR3 is CSARDPGMNTEAFF. DNA for the CDR3: TGCAGTGCTAGAGATCCGGGAATGAACACTGAAGCTTTCTTT.

In this sample, this clonotype turned up many times. The chain is built from TRBV12-3 or TRBV12-4 and TRBJ1-2; no clear D. The CDR3 sequence is 18 residues long. V was shortened by 7 bases and J by 3 bases, with 27 bases between the two germline ends. The CDR3 bases are TGTGCCAGCACCGCAGCGGGGTCTTGGGGTAGATTTGACTATGGCTACACCTTC. The encoded protein is CASTAAGSWGRFDYGYTF.

The DNA for the CDR3 is TGTGCCAGCAGTGAGATGGCAGGGATAGACACAGATACGCAGTATTTT. Protein product: CASSEMAGIDTDTQYF. The rearrangement links TRBV2 to TRBJ2-3, with TRBD1 as a possible D gene (5 bases). The CDR3 is 16 residues long. Trimming shortened V by 3 bases and J by 2 bases, and 15 bases separated the two germline ends. Germline V lookup: CDR1 SNHLY, CDR2 FYNNEI.

Notes on this clonotype: An end of the junction does not agree with germline; a read error may underlie this. The chain couples TRBV19 to TRBJ1-1; D ambiguous. Germline CDR1 and CDR2: LNHDA and SQIVND (reference sequence). This CDR3 has 15 residues. CDR3 sequence: CASSIGGPTNTEAFF. CDR3 bases: TGTGCCAGTAGTATAGGTGGACCTACGAACACTGAAGCCTTCTTT.

This clonotype was observed a few times. This rearrangement joins TRBV4-1 to TRBJ1-1; D is perhaps TRBD1 (5 bases). V shed 0 bases and J shed 0 bases, with 11 bases lying between them. In germline, CDR1 is MGHRA, CDR2 YSYEKL. The CDR3 runs 16 residues. CDR3 loop: CASSQDRDSLNTEAFF. The CDR3 DNA reads as TGCGCCAGCAGCCAAGATCGCGACAGCTTGAACACTGAAGCTTTCTTT.

This clonotype has ten or more counts. The chain combines TRBV3-1 with TRBJ2-7; a possible D gene is TRBD2 (5 bases). The germline gives CDR1 LGHDT, CDR2 YNNKEL (reference sequence). The CDR3 covers 14 residues. Between the trimmed V and J ends, which lost 1 base and 1 base, there was a span of 8 bases. CDR3: CASSQGEISYEQYF. DNA for the CDR3: TGTGCCAGCAGCCAAGGGGAGATTTCCTACGAGCAGTACTTC.

CDR3 coding DNA: TGTGCCAGCAGTCGGGACAGGGGGCTAGCCAAAAACATTCAGTACTTC. Translated, it gives CASSRDRGLAKNIQYF. J is TRBJ2-4 and V is TRBV6-1, with 12 bases lining up with TRBD1. Looked up from germline, CDR1 is MNHNS and CDR2 is SASEGT. The CDR3 has 16 residues. J lost 0 bases, V lost 5 bases, and 2 bases had no gene match.

The chain couples TRBV2 to TRBJ1-1; D is possibly TRBD1 (6 bases). This CDR3 contains 15 residues. V gave up 6 bases and J gave up 1 base, with 15 bases separating them. Germline CDR1 reads SNHLY; CDR2 reads FYNNEI. CDR3 amino acids: CASSAHRDKNTEAFF. In DNA form, the CDR3 reads TGTGCCAGCAGCGCCCACCGGGACAAGAACACTGAAGCTTTCTTT.

This clonotype has only a few counts. The chain recombines TRBV5-1 with TRBJ2-1, with TRBD2 matching over 8 bases. Looked up from germline, CDR1 is SGHRS and CDR2 is YFSETQ. The CDR3 covers 15 residues. V dropped 4 bases and J dropped 7; count of bases not matched to a gene: 10. The CDR3 DNA sequence: TGCGCCAGCAGCCTCGGGGGGGCCGTTTCAAATGAGCAGTTCTTC. Translating it yields CASSLGGAVSNEQFF.

This clonotype was seen a few times. The chain links TRBV9 to TRBJ2-7, with 8 bases lining up with TRBD1. Germline V CDR1 and CDR2: SGDLS, YYNGEE. The V and J ends lost 4 bases and 5 bases, in that order; junction bases with no gene match: 14. The length of the CDR3 is 16 residues. The CDR3 DNA reads as TGTGCCAGCAGCCCAGGGGGGACAGGTGTCGCCCACGAGCAGTACTTC. Translation gives CASSPGGTGVAHEQYF.

This clonotype was picked up many times. The chain has TRBV27 and TRBJ1-5; no clear D gene. Between the trimmed V and J ends, which lost 8 bases and 3 bases, there was a span of 8 bases. The CDR3 spans 12 residues. CDR1 is MNHEY and CDR2 is SMNVEV in the germline V gene (reference sequence). The CDR3 sequence is CASPINNQPQHF. The CDR3 DNA reads TGTGCCAGCCCCATCAACAATCAGCCCCAGCATTTT.

V is TRBV6-2 or TRBV6-3 and J is TRBJ2-5; D may match TRBD1 or TRBD2 (5 bases each). The CDR3 is 14 amino acids. The ends were cut back, 10 bases at V and 5 bases at J, with 20 bases in the middle. Germline CDR1 and CDR2: MNHEY and SVGEGT. The CDR3 nucleotides are TGTGCCACCCGGTCGAGGGGCGTGGAGGAGACCCAGTACTTC. This gives the protein CATRSRGVEETQYF.

In regard to this clonotype: A much larger clone differs by one base, so this may be a read error. This chain uses TRBV5-6 with TRBJ1-2; D not certain. The V gene lost 4 bases and the J gene lost 8 bases, with 18 bases spanning the gap. CDR1 is SGHDT and CDR2 is YYEEEE in the germline V gene. There are 14 residues in the CDR3. The CDR3 loop is CASSASGALRGYTF. CDR3 coding DNA: TGTGCCAGCAGCGCCTCGGGAGCCCTCCGGGGCTACACCTTC.

This clonotype has at least ten counts. The V gene is TRBV13, the J gene TRBJ2-3; 15 bases are a match to TRBD2. With V trimmed by 4 bases and J by 2 bases, 13 bases remained unmatched. Germline V lookup: CDR1 PRHDT, CDR2 FYEKMQ (reference sequence). CDR3 size: 20 residues. CDR3 coding DNA: TGTGCCAGCAGCTCCGGGACTAGCGGGGGGCTCGTTTCTCACACAGATACGCAGTATTTT. As protein: CASSSGTSGGLVSHTDTQYF.

This clonotype has a count of ten or more. The genes are TRBV2 and TRBJ1-2; D is undetermined. Trimming removed 1 base from V and 4 bases from J, with 7 bases in between. Germline lookup yields CDR1 SNHLY and CDR2 FYNNEI. This CDR3 is 13 amino acids long. This chain's CDR3 is CASSEGFPYGYTF. DNA for the CDR3: TGTGCCAGCAGTGAAGGGTTTCCCTATGGCTACACCTTC.

This clonotype came up many times. The rearrangement links TRBV18 to TRBJ1-2; TRBD1 matches 7 bases. CDR3 length: 14 residues. Trimming took 5 bases from V and 3 from J; bases not matched to a gene: 6. Germline V gene lookup returns CDR1 KGHSH and CDR2 LQKENI. The CDR3 sequence is CASSNHRGHYGYTF. As DNA, the CDR3 is TGTGCCAGCTCAAATCACAGGGGACACTATGGCTACACCTTC.

This clonotype was picked up many times. CDR3 amino acids: CASSLFGGAGSYNEQFF. In DNA, the CDR3 is TGTGCCAGCAGCTTGTTTGGGGGCGCGGGGTCCTACAATGAGCAGTTCTTC. This chain uses TRBV7-8 with TRBJ2-1; D tentatively fits TRBD1 or TRBD2 (6 bases each). The CDR3 is made up of 17 amino acids. The V gene's germline CDR1 is SGHVS and CDR2 FQNEAQ. V was shortened by 3 bases and J by 1 base, with 16 bases between the two germline ends.

The rearrangement uses TRBV6-1 and TRBJ2-7, with 7 nucleotides matching TRBD1. The CDR3 extends over 13 amino acids. CDR1 is MNHNS, CDR2 SASEGT, per germline. Germline trimming cut 4 bases from V and 6 bases from J; bases unmatched to any gene: 6. This CDR3 reads CASSALTGAEQYF. DNA of the CDR3: TGTGCCAGCAGTGCTCTTACAGGGGCCGAGCAGTACTTC.